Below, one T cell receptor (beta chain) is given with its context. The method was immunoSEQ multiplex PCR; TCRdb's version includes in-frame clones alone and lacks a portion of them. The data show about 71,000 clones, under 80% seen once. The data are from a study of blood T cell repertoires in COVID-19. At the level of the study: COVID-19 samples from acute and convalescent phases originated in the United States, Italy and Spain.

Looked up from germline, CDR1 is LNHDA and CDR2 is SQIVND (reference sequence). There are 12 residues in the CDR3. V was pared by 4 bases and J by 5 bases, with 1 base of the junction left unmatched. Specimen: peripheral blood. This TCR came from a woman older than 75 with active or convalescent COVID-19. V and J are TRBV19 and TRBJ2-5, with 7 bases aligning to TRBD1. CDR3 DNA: TGTGCCAGTAGTAACAGGGGTGAGACCCAGTACTTC. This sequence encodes CASSNRGETQYF.